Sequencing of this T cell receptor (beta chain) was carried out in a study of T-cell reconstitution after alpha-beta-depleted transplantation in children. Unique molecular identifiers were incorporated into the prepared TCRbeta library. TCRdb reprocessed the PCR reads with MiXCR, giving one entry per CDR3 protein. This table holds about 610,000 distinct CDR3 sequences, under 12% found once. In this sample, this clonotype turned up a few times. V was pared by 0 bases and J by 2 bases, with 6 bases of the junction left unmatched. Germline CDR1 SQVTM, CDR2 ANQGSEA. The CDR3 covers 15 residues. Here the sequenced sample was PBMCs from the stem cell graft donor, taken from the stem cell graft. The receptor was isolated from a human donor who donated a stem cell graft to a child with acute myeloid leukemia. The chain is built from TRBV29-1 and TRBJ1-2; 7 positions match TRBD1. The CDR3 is CSVEEMAGGNYGYTF. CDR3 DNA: TGCAGCGTTGAAGAGATGGCAGGGGGGAACTATGGCTACACCTTC.